This TCR beta chain was sequenced during a study of shared clonotypes between healthy human individuals. This clone was counted only a few times. The germline gene is not matched at one end of the junction; a read error may be the cause. Clones were read by immunoSEQ multiplex PCR, and TCRdb kept only the in-frame ones, dropping some. This sample has 550,000 to 700,000 clones, with around four fifths found just once. The germline gives CDR1 LNHDA, CDR2 SQIVND (reference sequence). The CDR3 consists of 13 residues. The source is a woman younger than 45 in good health. The material sequenced was memory CD4+ T cells sorted from blood. As to subset: CD45RA-negative fraction. This chain joins TRBV19 and TRBJ2-5; D not resolved. The CDR3 here is CASASYHQETQYF. In nucleotides, the CDR3 is TGTGCCAGTGCTTCCTACCACCAGGAGACCCAGTACTTC.